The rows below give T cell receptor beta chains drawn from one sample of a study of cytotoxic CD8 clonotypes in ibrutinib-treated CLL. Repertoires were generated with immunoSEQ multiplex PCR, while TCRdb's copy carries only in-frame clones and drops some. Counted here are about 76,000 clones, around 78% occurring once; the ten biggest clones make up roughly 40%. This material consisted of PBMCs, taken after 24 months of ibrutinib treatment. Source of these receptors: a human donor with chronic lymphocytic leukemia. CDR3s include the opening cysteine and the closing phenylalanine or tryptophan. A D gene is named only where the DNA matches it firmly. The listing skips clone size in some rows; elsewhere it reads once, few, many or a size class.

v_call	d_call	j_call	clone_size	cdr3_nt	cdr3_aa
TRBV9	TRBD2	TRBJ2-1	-	TGTGCCAGCAGCGTAGGGGGGACTAGCAGATACAATGAGCAGTTCTTC	CASSVGGTSRYNEQFF
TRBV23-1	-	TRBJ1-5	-	TGCGCCAGCAGACCCCCAAGCAATCAGCCCCAGCATTTT	CASRPPSNQPQHF
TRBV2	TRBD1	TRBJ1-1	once	TGTGCCAGCAGCGGACAGGAGGGGAACACTGAAGCTTTCTTT	CASSGQEGNTEAFF
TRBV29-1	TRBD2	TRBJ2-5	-	TGCAGCGTTGAGGGACTAGCGGGAGGGCGTCAAGAGACCCAGTACTTC	CSVEGLAGGRQETQYF
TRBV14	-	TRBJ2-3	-	TGTGCCAGCAGGGGGATTGAGTCTAGCACAGATACGCAGTATTTT	CASRGIESSTDTQYF
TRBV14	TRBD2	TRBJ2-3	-	TGTGCCAGCAGCCAAGCTCTAGCGGGAGCAGATACGCAGTATTTT	CASSQALAGADTQYF
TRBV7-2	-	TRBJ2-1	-	TGTGCCAGCAGTCGAAACCGGAATGAGCAGTTCTTC	CASSRNRNEQFF
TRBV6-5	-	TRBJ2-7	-	TGTGCCAGCAGTCTTAACTACGAGCAGTACTTC	CASSLNYEQYF
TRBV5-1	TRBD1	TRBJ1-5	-	TGCGCCAGCAGCCCTGGACAGGGTGAGTCGCCCCAGCATTTT	CASSPGQGESPQHF
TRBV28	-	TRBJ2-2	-	TGTGCCAGCAGCCCGATATCCCCTTCACAGGGTTCCGGGGAGCTGTTTTTT	CASSPISPSQGSGELFF
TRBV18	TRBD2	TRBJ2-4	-	TGTGCCAGCTCACCAGGGGGGGGAGGAAACATTCAGTACTTC	CASSPGGGGNIQYF
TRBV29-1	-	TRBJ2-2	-	TGCAGCGTTAGGGACACCGGGGAGCTGTTTTTT	CSVRDTGELFF
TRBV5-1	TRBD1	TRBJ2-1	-	TGCGCCAGCAGCCTGGGACAGGGGTTTGGGGATGAGCAGTTCTTC	CASSLGQGFGDEQFF
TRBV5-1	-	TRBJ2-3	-	TGCGCCAGCAGGGAGGCTAGCACAGATACGCAGTATTTT	CASREASTDTQYF
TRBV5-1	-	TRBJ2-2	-	TGCGCCAGCAGCTTGAATGGTCTCGCGAACACCGGGGAGCTGTTTTTT	CASSLNGLANTGELFF
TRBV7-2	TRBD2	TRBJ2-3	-	TGTGCCAGCAACCGTCTATGGGCGGGGGGCACAGATACGCAGTATTTT	CASNRLWAGGTDTQYF
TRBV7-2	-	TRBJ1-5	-	TGTGCCAGCAGCCCCCGGCAGGGCACTCAGCCCCAGCATTTT	CASSPRQGTQPQHF
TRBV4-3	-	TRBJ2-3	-	TGCGCCAGCAGCCAACAGGAATCAGATACGCAGTATTTT	CASSQQESDTQYF
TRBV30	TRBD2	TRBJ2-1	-	TGTGCCTGGAGTCGGCTAGCGGGAGACCCCTACAATGAGCAGTTCTTC	CAWSRLAGDPYNEQFF
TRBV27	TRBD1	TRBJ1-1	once	TGTGCCAGCAGTTCACGACAGGGGGCAGTGAACACTGAAGCTTTCTTT	CASSSRQGAVNTEAFF
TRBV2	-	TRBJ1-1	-	TGTGCCAGCAGCGGGGAAATGAACACTGAAGCTTTCTTT	CASSGEMNTEAFF
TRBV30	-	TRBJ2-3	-	TGTGCCTGGAGTGTGGACTCCTGGGGTACGCAGTATTTT	CAWSVDSWGTQYF